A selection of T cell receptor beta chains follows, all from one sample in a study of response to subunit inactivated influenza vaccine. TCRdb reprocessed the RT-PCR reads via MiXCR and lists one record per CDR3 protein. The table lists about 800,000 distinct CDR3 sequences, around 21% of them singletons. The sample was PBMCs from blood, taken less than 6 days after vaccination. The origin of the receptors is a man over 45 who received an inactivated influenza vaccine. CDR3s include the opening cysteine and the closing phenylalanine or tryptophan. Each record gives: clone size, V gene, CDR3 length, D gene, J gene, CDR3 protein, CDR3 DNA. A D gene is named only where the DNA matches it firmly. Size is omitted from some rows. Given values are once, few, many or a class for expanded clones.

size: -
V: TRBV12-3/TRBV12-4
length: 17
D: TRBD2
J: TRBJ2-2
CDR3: CASSTRASGTFPGELFF
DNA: TGTGCCAGCAGTACGAGGGCTAGCGGGACGTTTCCCGGGGAGCTGTTTTTT

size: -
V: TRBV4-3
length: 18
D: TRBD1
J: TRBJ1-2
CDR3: CASSQDPSGQQGIYGYTF
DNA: TGCGCCAGCAGCCAAGATCCCTCGGGACAGCAGGGGATCTATGGCTACACCTTC

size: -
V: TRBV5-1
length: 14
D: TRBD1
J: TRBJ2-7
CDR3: CASSKGQMSYEQYF
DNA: TGCGCCAGCAGCAAGGGACAGATGAGCTACGAGCAGTACTTC

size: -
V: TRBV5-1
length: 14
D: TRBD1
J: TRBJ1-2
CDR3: CASSSRTGAYLDTF
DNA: TGCGCCAGCAGCTCGCGGACAGGCGCCTACCTGGACACCTTC

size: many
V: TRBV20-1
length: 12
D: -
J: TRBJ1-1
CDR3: CSARASGRGAFF
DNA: TGCAGTGCTAGAGCCTCTGGGCGGGGAGCTTTCTTT

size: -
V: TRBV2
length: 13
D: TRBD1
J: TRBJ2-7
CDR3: CATGTGVSGEQYF
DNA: TGTGCCACCGGGACAGGGGTTAGCGGCGAGCAGTACTTC

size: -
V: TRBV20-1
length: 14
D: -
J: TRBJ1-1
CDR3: CSALQATLNTEAFF
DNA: TGCAGTGCCCTACAGGCCACGTTAAACACTGAAGCTTTCTTT

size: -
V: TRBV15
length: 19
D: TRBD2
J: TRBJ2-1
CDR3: CATSRLSSGTSGPYNEQFF
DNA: TGTGCCACCAGCAGGCTCTCGTCCGGGACTAGCGGCCCCTACAATGAGCAGTTCTTC

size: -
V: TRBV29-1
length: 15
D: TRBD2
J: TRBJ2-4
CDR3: CSVAYETSGPVIQYF
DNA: TGCAGCGTCGCTTACGAGACTAGCGGTCCCGTCATTCAGTACTTC

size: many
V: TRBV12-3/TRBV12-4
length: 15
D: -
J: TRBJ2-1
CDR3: CASSPPGSSYNEQFF
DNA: TGTGCCAGCAGTCCTCCGGGGAGCTCCTACAATGAGCAGTTCTTC

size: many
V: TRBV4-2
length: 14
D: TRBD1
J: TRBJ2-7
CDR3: CASSPGTGLYEQYF
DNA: TGTGCCAGCAGCCCCGGGACAGGGCTCTACGAGCAGTACTTC

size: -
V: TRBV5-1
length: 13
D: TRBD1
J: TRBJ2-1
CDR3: CASSPGTGTNPFF
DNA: TGCGCCAGCAGCCCAGGGACAGGTACTAACCCGTTCTTC

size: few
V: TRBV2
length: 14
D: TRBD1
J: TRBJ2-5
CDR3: CASSDGTGVETQYF
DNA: TGTGCCAGCAGTGACGGGACAGGGGTAGAGACCCAGTACTTC

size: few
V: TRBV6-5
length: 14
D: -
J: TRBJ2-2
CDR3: CASSYTGASGELFF
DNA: TGTGCCAGCAGTTACACTGGGGCGAGCGGGGAGCTGTTTTTT

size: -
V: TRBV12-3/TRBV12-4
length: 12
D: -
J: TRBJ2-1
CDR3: CASSYLADEQFF
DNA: TGTGCCAGCAGTTACCTAGCCGATGAGCAGTTCTTC

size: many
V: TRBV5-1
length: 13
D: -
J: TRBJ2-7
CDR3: CASSLAGINEQYF
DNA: TGCGCCAGCAGCTTGGCCGGGATCAACGAGCAGTACTTC

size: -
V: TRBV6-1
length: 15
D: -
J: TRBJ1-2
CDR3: CASSEGRGRIYGYTF
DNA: TGTGCCAGCAGTGAAGGTCGGGGGCGAATCTATGGCTACACCTTC

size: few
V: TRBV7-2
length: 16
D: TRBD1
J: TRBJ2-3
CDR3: CASRPPGTGGADTQYF
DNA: TGTGCCAGCAGGCCACCGGGGACAGGGGGCGCAGATACGCAGTATTTT

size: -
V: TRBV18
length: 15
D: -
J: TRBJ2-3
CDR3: CASSPPPPGTDTQYF
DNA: TGTGCCAGCTCACCACCTCCTCCAGGCACAGATACGCAGTATTTT

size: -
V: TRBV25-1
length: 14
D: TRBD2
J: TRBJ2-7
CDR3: CASSVYSGSGEQYF
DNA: TGTGCCAGCAGCGTATATAGCGGGAGTGGCGAGCAGTACTTC

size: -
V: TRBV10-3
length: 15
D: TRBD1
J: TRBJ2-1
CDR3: CAAQGQGAAYNEQFF
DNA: TGTGCCGCCCAAGGACAGGGGGCGGCCTACAATGAGCAGTTCTTC

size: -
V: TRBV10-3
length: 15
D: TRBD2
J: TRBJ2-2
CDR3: CAISGAGGRTGELFF
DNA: TGTGCCATCAGTGGAGCGGGAGGGCGTACCGGGGAGCTGTTTTTT

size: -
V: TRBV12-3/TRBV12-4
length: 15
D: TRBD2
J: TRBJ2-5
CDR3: CASTPRAGDSETQYF
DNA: TGTGCCAGCACCCCTCGAGCGGGAGATTCGGAGACCCAGTACTTC

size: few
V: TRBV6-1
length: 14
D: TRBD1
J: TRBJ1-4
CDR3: CASRDRGDNEKLFF
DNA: TGTGCCAGCAGGGACAGGGGGGACAATGAAAAACTGTTTTTT

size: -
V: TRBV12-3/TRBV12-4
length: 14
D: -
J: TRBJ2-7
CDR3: CASSFGAGPYEQYF
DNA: TGTGCCAGCAGTTTCGGGGCAGGGCCCTACGAGCAGTACTTC

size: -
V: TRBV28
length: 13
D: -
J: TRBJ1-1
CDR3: CASSPAMNTEAFF
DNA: TGTGCCAGCAGTCCCGCTATGAACACTGAAGCTTTCTTT

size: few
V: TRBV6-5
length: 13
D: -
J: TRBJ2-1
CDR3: CASSYWGVNEQFF
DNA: TGTGCCAGCAGTTACTGGGGCGTCAATGAGCAGTTCTTC

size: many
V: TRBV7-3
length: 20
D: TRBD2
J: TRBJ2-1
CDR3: CASSLKAGGSGSRSSNEQFF
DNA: TGTGCCAGCAGCTTAAAGGCCGGGGGTAGCGGGTCACGTTCGTCCAATGAGCAGTTCTTC

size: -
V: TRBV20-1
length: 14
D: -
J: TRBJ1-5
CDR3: CSARMGPLNQPQHF
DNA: TGCAGTGCTAGAATGGGGCCCCTCAATCAGCCCCAGCATTTT

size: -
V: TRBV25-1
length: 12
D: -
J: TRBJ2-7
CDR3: CASTYDNYEQYF
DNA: TGTGCCAGCACTTATGACAACTACGAGCAGTACTTC

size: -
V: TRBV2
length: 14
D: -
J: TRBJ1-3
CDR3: CASSPDYSGNTIYF
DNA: TGTGCCAGCAGCCCTGACTACTCTGGAAACACCATATATTTT